This entry lists 25 T cell receptor beta chains sequenced from one sample in a study of T-cell memory formation after mild COVID-19. A single record per CDR3 protein comes from TCRdb applying MiXCR to the 5' RACE reads. Here the sample spans some 110,000 distinct CDR3 sequences, approximately 13% being singletons. The sequenced material came from PBMCs or a T cell subset sorted from them (not recorded which). Receptors were obtained from an adult woman who had mild COVID-19 (a few samples of this study predate the infection). Cell type and time point are not known.

This clonotype was seen ten or more times. This sequence joins TRBV9 and TRBJ1-2, with D possibly TRBD1 on 5 matching bases. The length of the CDR3 is 19 residues. Trimming took off 6 bases at V and 1 base at J, with 28 bases between the two ends. Germline V lookup: CDR1 SGDLS, CDR2 YYNGEE. The CDR3 protein is CASTGARDASVDGNYGYTF. The CDR3 DNA reads TGTGCCAGCACCGGGGCCCGGGACGCCTCAGTGGACGGTAACTATGGCTACACCTTC.

This clonotype has more than one count but fewer than ten. This sequence joins TRBV29-1 and TRBJ2-1, with TRBD2 matching over 8 bases. Per germline, CDR1 SQVTM and CDR2 ANQGSEA. This CDR3 is 16 amino acids long. V gave up 2 bases and J gave up 0 bases; unmatched junction bases: 6. The CDR3 reads CSVEMGLGSSYNEQFF. CDR3 nucleotide sequence: TGCAGCGTTGAAATGGGACTAGGGAGCTCCTACAATGAGCAGTTCTTC.

This sequence joins TRBV10-3 and TRBJ2-1, with D tentatively TRBD2 (6 bases). This CDR3 comprises 16 residues. The germline V gene encodes CDR1 ENHRY and CDR2 SYGVKD. Trimming pared 4 bases from V and 7 bases from J, leaving 20 bases between. CDR3 sequence reads: CAISVEGPQSGNEQFF. In nucleotides, the CDR3 is TGTGCCATCAGTGTGGAGGGGCCACAGAGTGGGAATGAGCAGTTCTTC.

In its sample, this clonotype was seen a few times. The rearrangement joins TRBV4-3 to TRBJ1-2; 8 bases map to TRBD1. CDR3 length equals 15 residues. V lost 3 bases and J lost 1; bases outside the gene matches: 4. Germline values: CDR1 LGHNA, CDR2 YSLEER. CDR3 protein: CASSQWTGNNYGYTF. The CDR3 DNA is TGCGCCAGCAGCCAGTGGACAGGGAATAACTATGGCTACACCTTC.

This clonotype showed up many times. The rearrangement joins TRBV7-6 to TRBJ2-3; the match to TRBD2 covers 7 bases. Trimming cost V 8 bases and J 3 bases; bases outside gene matches: 8. The CDR3 loop spans 14 amino acids. Germline CDR1 and CDR2: SGHVS and FNYEAQ. Here the CDR3 DNA reads TGTGCCAGCGGAACGGGAGGCCTTACAGATACGCAGTATTTT. Encoded protein: CASGTGGLTDTQYF.

This clonotype came up a few times. This chain uses TRBV7-8 with TRBJ2-1, with TRBD2 matching 13 bases. J gave up 0 bases and V 5 bases, and 7 bases lay outside the gene matches. Germline V gene sequence: CDR1 SGHVS, CDR2 FQNEAQ. This CDR3 spans 18 amino acids. CDR3 region: CASSLRLAGGSSYNEQFF. The CDR3 nucleotides read TGTGCCAGCAGCCTGCGACTAGCGGGAGGCTCCTCCTACAATGAGCAGTTCTTC.

This clonotype was counted only a few times. The chain uses TRBV12-3 or TRBV12-4 and TRBJ2-7, with 8 bases that match TRBD2. V lost 5 bases to trimming and J lost 0 bases; unmatched junction nucleotides: 3. CDR3 length: 14 amino acids. The CDR3 region has the DNA TGTGCCAGCAGTGACGGGGGGGACTCCTACGAGCAGTACTTC. It is translated as CASSDGGDSYEQYF.

This chain joins TRBV3-1 and TRBJ2-3; 7 bases are shared with TRBD2. Trimming removed 1 base from V and 5 bases from J; junction bases left unmatched: 15. CDR1 is LGHDT and CDR2 is YNNKEL in the germline V gene (reference sequence). The CDR3 is made up of 18 amino acids. The CDR3: CASSQVFKVRGSGDTQYF. CDR3 DNA sequence: TGTGCCAGCAGCCAAGTTTTCAAGGTTCGCGGGAGTGGAGATACGCAGTATTTT.

This clonotype was observed a handful of times. The genes are TRBV11-3 and TRBJ2-1; 10 bases fit TRBD2. The V gene's germline CDR1 is SGHNT and CDR2 YENEEA. Trimming took 5 bases from V and 6 from J; bases not matched to a gene: 10. The CDR3 has 16 residues. The CDR3, as DNA: TGTGCCAGCAGCCCTCGGACTAGCGGCCTTGTCAATGAGCAGTTCTTC. Its protein is CASSPRTSGLVNEQFF.

V and J are TRBV15 and TRBJ1-5; no firm D call. The CDR3 spans 13 residues. Germline loops: CDR1 LNHNV, CDR2 YYDKDF (reference sequence). Trimming shortened V by 0 bases and J by 6 bases, and 6 bases separated the two germline ends. This chain's CDR3 is CATSRDLIQPQHF. The DNA for the CDR3 is TGTGCCACCAGCAGAGACCTGATTCAGCCCCAGCATTTT.

The chain recombines TRBV11-2 with TRBJ2-1; no clear D. The CDR3 sequence is 14 residues long. The germline V gene encodes CDR1 SGHAT and CDR2 FQNNGV. The germline V and J ends were trimmed by 7 bases and 5 bases, with 15 bases remaining between them. CDR3 DNA sequence: TGTGCCAGCACCCTCTCTGGAACTAACAATGAGCAGTTCTTC. The encoded protein is CASTLSGTNNEQFF.

This clonotype occurred a few times. J is TRBJ2-2 and V is TRBV20-1; tentative D call: TRBD2 (5 bases). Germline V gives CDR1 DFQATT, CDR2 SNEGSKA (reference sequence). Trimming removed 4 bases from V and 6 bases from J, with 12 bases in between. The CDR3 is made up of 13 amino acids. The CDR3 spells CSAIMSGSGELFF. The DNA of the CDR3 is TGCAGTGCTATTATGTCGGGATCCGGGGAGCTGTTTTTT.

This clonotype was observed a few times. The CDR3 sequence is CASSYTTGSGGNEQFF. CDR3 DNA: TGTGCCAGCAGTTATACGACAGGGTCGGGGGGGAATGAGCAGTTCTTC. The rearrangement links TRBV6-5 to TRBJ2-1, with a weak D call TRBD2 (8 bases). The CDR3 contains 16 residues. CDR1 is MNHEY, CDR2 SVGAGI, per germline. V lost 3 bases to trimming and J lost 7 bases, with 19 bases between them.

This clonotype was detected a few times. V usage is TRBV5-1 and J usage is TRBJ2-1; D perhaps matches TRBD1 (6 bases). Between the trimmed V and J ends, which lost 3 bases and 4 bases, there was a span of 20 bases. Germline V gene sequence: CDR1 SGHRS, CDR2 YFSETQ. The CDR3 is 17 residues long. CDR3 in amino acids: CASSSRDSWGPYNEQFF. In DNA, the CDR3 is TGCGCCAGCAGCTCTAGAGACAGTTGGGGGCCTTACAATGAGCAGTTCTTC. Full variable domain (remainder filled in from reference TRBV5-1 and TRBJ2-1): KAGVTQTPRYLIKTRGQQVTLSCSPISGHRSVSWYQQTPGQGLQFLFEYFSETQRNKGNFPGRFSGRQFSNSRSEMNVSTLELGDSALYLCASSSRDSWGPYNEQFFGPGTRLTVL.

V is TRBV2 and J is TRBJ2-5; 11 bases are shared with TRBD2. CDR3 length equals 16 residues. Germline V gene sequence: CDR1 SNHLY, CDR2 FYNNEI. The trim removed 4 bases at V and 1 base at J, leaving 5 bases unmatched. The DNA for the CDR3 is TGTGCCAGCAGTGGTATAGCGGGAGGGACCCAAGAGACCCAGTACTTC. Translation: CASSGIAGGTQETQYF.

This chain uses TRBV29-1 with TRBJ2-7; D is possibly TRBD1 or TRBD2 (5 bases each). This CDR3 has 14 residues. Between the trimmed V and J ends, which lost 7 bases and 2 bases, there was a span of 18 bases. Germline V gene data show CDR1 as SQVTM and CDR2 as ANQGSEA. CDR3 region: CSGSPGPNPYEQYF. The CDR3 bases are TGCAGCGGCTCCCCGGGACCAAATCCCTACGAGCAGTACTTC.

This rearrangement joins TRBV28 to TRBJ2-7, with 10 bases matching TRBD1. V lost 6 bases to trimming and J lost 1 base; unmatched junction nucleotides: 6. This CDR3 comprises 15 residues. Germline CDR1 is MDHEN and CDR2 is SYDVKM. The CDR3 DNA reads as TGTGCCAGCAGGCAAGGGACAGGGGATTCCTACGAGCAGTACTTC. Its protein product is CASRQGTGDSYEQYF.

The chain couples TRBV24-1 to TRBJ2-7, with 7 nucleotides matching TRBD1. CDR1 KGHDR and CDR2 SFDVKD come from the germline V gene. This CDR3 region has 17 residues. V shed 2 bases, J shed 5 bases, and the junction held 14 bases outside the gene matches. The CDR3 is CATSDSPGTAANHEQYF. The CDR3 nucleotides read TGTGCCACCAGTGATTCCCCCGGGACAGCGGCCAACCACGAGCAGTACTTC.

This clonotype has just a few counts. The V gene is TRBV4-2, the J gene TRBJ2-7, with 7 bases lining up with TRBD1. Looked up from germline, CDR1 is LGHNA and CDR2 is YNFKEQ. Trimming cost V 0 bases and J 0 bases; bases outside gene matches: 2. This CDR3 has 15 amino acids. The CDR3 coding sequence is TGTGCCAGCAGCCAAGACAGGGGGTTCTCCTACGAGCAGTACTTC. Protein: CASSQDRGFSYEQYF.

This clonotype was counted many times. The gene calls are TRBV4-3 and TRBJ2-3, with 9 bases aligning to TRBD2. Germline assignment: CDR1 LGHNA and CDR2 YSLEER. The CDR3 totals 21 residues. Trimming removed 0 bases from V and 3 bases from J; junction bases left unmatched: 19. CDR3 loop: CASSQDTVLGGRASGTDTQYF. The CDR3 bases are TGCGCCAGCAGCCAAGATACCGTTCTAGGCGGGAGGGCCTCGGGGACAGATACGCAGTATTTT.

The chain employs TRBV7-8 and TRBJ2-1; unclear D gene. This CDR3 is built from 14 residues. Trimming left V 4 bases short and J 6 bases short, with 13 bases between. In germline, CDR1 is SGHVS, CDR2 FQNEAQ. For the CDR3, the DNA is TGTGCCAGCAGCTCCCGGCCCGCGACCAATGAGCAGTTCTTC. Translated: CASSSRPATNEQFF.

At least ten counts were recorded for this clonotype. The chain is built from TRBV7-9 and TRBJ2-1; the match to TRBD2 covers 8 bases. CDR1 SEHNR and CDR2 FQNEAQ come from the germline V gene (reference sequence). This CDR3 region has 14 residues. V was pared by 6 bases and J by 8 bases, with 9 bases of the junction left unmatched. CDR3 DNA: TGTGCCAGCAGGCCGGGGGGGTTATTTGATGAGCAGTTCTTC. It translates to CASRPGGLFDEQFF.

This clonotype was recorded many times. The CDR3 DNA reads as TGTGCCAGCAGCTTAGGAGGGGTTACAGATACGCAGTATTTT. This gives the protein CASSLGGVTDTQYF. This chain links TRBV7-2 with TRBJ2-3; the D gene could be TRBD1 or TRBD2 (5 bases each). Germline V CDR1 and CDR2: SGHTA, FQGNSA. The CDR3 loop spans 14 amino acids. V shed 1 base and J shed 3 bases, with 8 bases lying between them.

This clonotype was seen at least ten times. This chain connects TRBV2 to TRBJ2-1; 8 bases align to TRBD2. This CDR3 has 16 amino acids. V lost 4 bases to trimming and J lost 2 bases; unmatched junction nucleotides: 7. Germline lookup yields CDR1 SNHLY and CDR2 FYNNEI. CDR3 loop: CASSGRIAGPYNEQFF. In DNA form, the CDR3 reads TGTGCCAGCAGTGGGAGGATAGCGGGACCCTACAATGAGCAGTTCTTC.

This clonotype was picked up a small number of times. The rearrangement uses TRBV10-3 and TRBJ1-5; 7 nucleotides agree with TRBD1. The CDR3 loop spans 17 amino acids. V lost 0 bases, J lost 7 bases, and 12 bases stayed unmatched. CDR1 is ENHRY, CDR2 SYGVKD, per germline. CDR3 in amino acids: CAISESGKRGLEQPQHF. DNA for the CDR3: TGTGCCATCAGTGAGTCGGGGAAGAGGGGGCTTGAACAGCCCCAGCATTTT.